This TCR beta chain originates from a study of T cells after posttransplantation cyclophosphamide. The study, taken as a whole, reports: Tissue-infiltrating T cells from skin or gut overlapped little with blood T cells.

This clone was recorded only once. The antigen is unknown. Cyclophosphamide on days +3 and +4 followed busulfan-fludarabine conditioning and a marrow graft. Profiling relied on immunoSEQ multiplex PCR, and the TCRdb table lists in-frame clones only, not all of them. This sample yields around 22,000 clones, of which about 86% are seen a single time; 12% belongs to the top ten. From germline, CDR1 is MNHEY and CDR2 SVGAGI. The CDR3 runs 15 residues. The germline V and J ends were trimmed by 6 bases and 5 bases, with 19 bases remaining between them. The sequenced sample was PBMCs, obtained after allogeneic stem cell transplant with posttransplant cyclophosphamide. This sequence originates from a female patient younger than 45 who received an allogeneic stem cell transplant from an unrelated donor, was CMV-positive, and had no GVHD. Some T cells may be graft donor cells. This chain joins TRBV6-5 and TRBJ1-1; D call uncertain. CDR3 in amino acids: CASSSQGGVGTEAFF. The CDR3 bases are TGTGCCAGCAGCTCCCAAGGAGGAGTGGGGACTGAAGCTTTCTTT.